This T cell receptor (beta chain) comes out of a study of blood T cell repertoires in COVID-19 (dated by TCRdb to the early 2020s). Looking at the study overall: The collaborator samples originated in the United States, Italy and Spain and spanned the acute and convalescent phases of COVID-19. Samples were obtained from the ongoing ImmuneRACE study (first 160 participants) and from about 1,300 subjects provided by 6 global collaborators. Subjects who had been exposed to COVID-19, were actively infected with it, or had recovered from it provided the deeply sampled blood TCRbeta repertoires that made up the dataset. Where available, HLA class I and class II types were obtained from metadata supplied by the sample provider rather than from assay-based typing. The prospective study material was composed of cDNA or gDNA derived from T cells, B-cell-depleted T cells, or PBMCs. The repertoires were released in a freely available public database intended as a resource for research on the immune response to SARS-CoV-2. A de-identified subject ID, COVID-19 status, age in years and sex were almost always included in the sample metadata.

Of note for this clone: This clone's antigen is unknown. No base qualities exist here, and no much larger clone lies one base off it.

CDR1 and CDR2 were assigned from the germline V gene as LGHNT and FRNRAP. From cysteine to phenylalanine, the CDR3 is 15 amino acids long. Just the 45-base CDR3 DNA is kept, in frame starting at base 1. Germline trimming amounts to 3 bases on V and 2 bases on J, with 6 as the count of junction bases outside the gene matches. The collaborating institutions used their own protocols to collect whole blood in K2EDTA tubes. Collaborator samples were shipped for TCRbeta analysis as frozen whole blood, isolated PBMCs, or DNA extracted from either sample type. On the study overall, not on this receptor specifically: Clinical and demographic metadata were provided uncurated, with the amount varying by source and participant.

The immunoSEQ Assay, a bias-controlled multiplex PCR, was used to amplify TCRbeta CDR3 regions from genomic DNA. Under the source paper's analysis protocol: Nucleated cell counts per sample were estimated from amplification of reference gene primers within the assay. To quantify the absolute abundance of each unique TCRbeta CDR3 rearrangement, sequence reads were collapsed and filtered. For each sample, productive Simpson clonality was calculated as the square root of Simpson's diversity index over productive rearrangements. TCRdb took over this immuneACCESS table, retaining in-frame rearrangements with V and J assigned. Such tables are incomplete; in checked studies, under half of the missing clones stem from an unresolved V gene, and the remainder is unexplained. The V and J calls and the clone size are those of that table, but D and trimming were determined from the DNA. A total of some 140,000 clones appear in this sample, about three quarters of them only once. The biggest ten clones account for over 10% of the sample.

The origin of this receptor is a man at least 80 years old with acute or convalescent COVID-19. Sequenced material: peripheral blood. Rearrangement joined TRBV12-5 to TRBJ2-7, and TRBD2 matches 8 of the central bases. Here is the DNA: TGTGCTAGTGGTTTCGTAGCGGGGACCACCTACGAGCAGTACTTC. It translates as CASGFVAGTTYEQYF.